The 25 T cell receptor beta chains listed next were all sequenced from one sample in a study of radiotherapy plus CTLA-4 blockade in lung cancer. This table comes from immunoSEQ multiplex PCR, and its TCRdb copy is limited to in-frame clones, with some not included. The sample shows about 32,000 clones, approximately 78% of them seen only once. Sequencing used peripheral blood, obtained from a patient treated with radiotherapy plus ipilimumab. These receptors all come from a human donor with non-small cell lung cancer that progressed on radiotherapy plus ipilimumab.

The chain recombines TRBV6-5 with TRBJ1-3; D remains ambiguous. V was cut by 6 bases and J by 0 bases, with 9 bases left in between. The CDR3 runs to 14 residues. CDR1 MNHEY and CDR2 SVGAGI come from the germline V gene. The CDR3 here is CASRSMSSGNTIYF. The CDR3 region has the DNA TGTGCCAGCAGATCAATGAGCTCTGGAAACACCATATATTTT.

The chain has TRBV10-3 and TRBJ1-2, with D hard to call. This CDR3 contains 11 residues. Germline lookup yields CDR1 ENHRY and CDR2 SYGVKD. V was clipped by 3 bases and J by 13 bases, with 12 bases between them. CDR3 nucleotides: TGTGCCATCAGTGATACCAGGATCTTCACCTTC. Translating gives CAISDTRIFTF.

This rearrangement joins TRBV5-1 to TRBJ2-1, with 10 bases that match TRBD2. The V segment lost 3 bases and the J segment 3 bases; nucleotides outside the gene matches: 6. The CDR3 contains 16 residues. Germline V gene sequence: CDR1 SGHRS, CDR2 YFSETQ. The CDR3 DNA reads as TGCGCCAGCAGCTCCGAGCGGGGGGGTTACTACAATGAGCAGTTCTTC. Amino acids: CASSSERGGYYNEQFF.

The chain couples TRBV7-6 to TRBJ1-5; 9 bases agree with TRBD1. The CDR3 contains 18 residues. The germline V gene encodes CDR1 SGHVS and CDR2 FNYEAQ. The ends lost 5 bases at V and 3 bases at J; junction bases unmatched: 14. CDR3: CASSQAPPGTGSNQPQHF. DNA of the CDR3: TGTGCCAGCAGCCAAGCTCCCCCCGGGACAGGGTCCAATCAGCCCCAGCATTTT.

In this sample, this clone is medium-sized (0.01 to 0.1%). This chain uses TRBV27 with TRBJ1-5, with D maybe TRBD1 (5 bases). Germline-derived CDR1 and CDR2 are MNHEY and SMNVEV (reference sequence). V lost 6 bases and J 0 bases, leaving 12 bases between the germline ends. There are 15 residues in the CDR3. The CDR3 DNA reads TGTGCCAGCAGGGAGGGGATCATTAGCAATCAGCCCCAGCATTTT. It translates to CASREGIISNQPQHF.

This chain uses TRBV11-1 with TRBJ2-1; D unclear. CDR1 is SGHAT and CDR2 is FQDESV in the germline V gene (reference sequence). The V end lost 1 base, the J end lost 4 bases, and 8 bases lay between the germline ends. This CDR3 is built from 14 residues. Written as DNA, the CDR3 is TGTGCCAGCAGCTTAGAGAACTCGTACAATGAGCAGTTCTTC. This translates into CASSLENSYNEQFF.

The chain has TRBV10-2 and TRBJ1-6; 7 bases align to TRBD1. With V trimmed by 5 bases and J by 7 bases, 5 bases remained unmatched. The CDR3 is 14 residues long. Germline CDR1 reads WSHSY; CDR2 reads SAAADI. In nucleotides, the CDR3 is TGCGCCAGCAGTCGGGACAGTGGGAATTCACCCCTCCACTTT. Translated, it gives CASSRDSGNSPLHF.

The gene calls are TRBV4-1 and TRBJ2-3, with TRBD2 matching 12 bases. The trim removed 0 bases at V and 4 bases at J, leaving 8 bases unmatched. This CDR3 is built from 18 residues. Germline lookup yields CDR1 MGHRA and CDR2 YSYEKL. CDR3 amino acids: CASSQDRELAGGADTQYF. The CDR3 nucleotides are TGCGCCAGCAGCCAAGATCGGGAACTAGCGGGGGGCGCAGATACGCAGTATTTT.

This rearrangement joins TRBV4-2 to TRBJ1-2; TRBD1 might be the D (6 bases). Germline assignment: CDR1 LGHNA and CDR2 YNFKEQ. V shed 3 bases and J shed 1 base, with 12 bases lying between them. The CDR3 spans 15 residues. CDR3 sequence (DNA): TGTGCCAGCAGCCAGGACCTCAGGGGTAACTATGGCTACACCTTC. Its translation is CASSQDLRGNYGYTF.

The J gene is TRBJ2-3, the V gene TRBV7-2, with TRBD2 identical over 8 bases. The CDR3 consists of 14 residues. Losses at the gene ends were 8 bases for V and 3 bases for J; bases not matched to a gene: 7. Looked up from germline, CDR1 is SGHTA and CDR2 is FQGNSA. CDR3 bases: TGTGCCAGCCTGGGGACTAGAACGACAGATACGCAGTATTTT. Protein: CASLGTRTTDTQYF.

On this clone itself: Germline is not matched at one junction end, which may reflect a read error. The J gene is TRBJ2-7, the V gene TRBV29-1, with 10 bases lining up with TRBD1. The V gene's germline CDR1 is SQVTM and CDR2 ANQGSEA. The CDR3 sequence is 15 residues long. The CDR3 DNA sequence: TGCAGCGTTGAAGACCCCGCCAACCGGGACAGGGGTCAAGACTTC. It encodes CSVEDPANRDRGQDF.

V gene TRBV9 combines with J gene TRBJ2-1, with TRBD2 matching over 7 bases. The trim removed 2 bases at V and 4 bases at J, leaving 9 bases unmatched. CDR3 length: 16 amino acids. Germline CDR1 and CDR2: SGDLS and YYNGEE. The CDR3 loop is CASSVTGGISYNEQFF. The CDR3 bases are TGTGCCAGCAGCGTTACGGGGGGAATCTCATACAATGAGCAGTTCTTC. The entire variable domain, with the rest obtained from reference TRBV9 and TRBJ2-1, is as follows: DSGVTQTPKHLITATGQRVTLRCSPRSGDLSVYWYQQSLDQGLQFLIQYYNGEERAKGNILERFSAQQFPDLHSELNLSSLELGDSALYFCASSVTGGISYNEQFFGPGTRLTVL.

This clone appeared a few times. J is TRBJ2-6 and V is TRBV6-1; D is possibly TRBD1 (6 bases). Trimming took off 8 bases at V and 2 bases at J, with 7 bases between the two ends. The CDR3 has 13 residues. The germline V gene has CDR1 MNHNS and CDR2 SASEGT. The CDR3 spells CASYRAGANVLTF. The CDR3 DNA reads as TGTGCCAGCTACAGGGCTGGGGCCAACGTCCTGACTTTC.

The CDR3 DNA reads TGCGCCAGCAGCCCCAAAACAGGGGACTACGAGCAGTACTTC. Its protein product is CASSPKTGDYEQYF. The V call is TRBV4-3, the J call TRBJ2-7, with 7 bases aligning to TRBD1. CDR1 is LGHNA and CDR2 is YSLEER in the germline V gene. The CDR3 has 14 residues. V lost 4 bases and J lost 3; bases outside the gene matches: 6.

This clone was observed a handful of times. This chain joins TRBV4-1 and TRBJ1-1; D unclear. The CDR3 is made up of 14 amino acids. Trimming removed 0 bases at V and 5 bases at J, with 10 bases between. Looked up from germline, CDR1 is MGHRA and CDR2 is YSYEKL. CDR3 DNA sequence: TGCGCCAGCAGCCAAGATCATTTCGGTACTGAAGCTTTCTTT. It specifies CASSQDHFGTEAFF.

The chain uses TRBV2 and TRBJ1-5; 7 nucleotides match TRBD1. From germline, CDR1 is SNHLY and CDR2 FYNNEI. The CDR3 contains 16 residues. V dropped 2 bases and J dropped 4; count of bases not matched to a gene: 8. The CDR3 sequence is CASSERDREINQPQHF. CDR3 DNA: TGTGCCAGCAGTGAAAGGGACAGAGAAATTAATCAGCCCCAGCATTTT.

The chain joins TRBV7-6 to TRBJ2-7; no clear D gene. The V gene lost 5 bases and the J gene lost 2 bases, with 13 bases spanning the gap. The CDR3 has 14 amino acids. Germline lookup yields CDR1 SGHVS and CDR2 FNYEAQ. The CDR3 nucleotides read TGTGCCAGCAGCCGCAACGACTTGGCCTACGAGCAGTACTTC. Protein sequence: CASSRNDLAYEQYF.

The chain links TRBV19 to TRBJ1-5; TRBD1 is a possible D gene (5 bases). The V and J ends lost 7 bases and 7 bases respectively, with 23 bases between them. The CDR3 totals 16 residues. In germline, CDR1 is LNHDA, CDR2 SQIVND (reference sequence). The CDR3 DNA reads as TGTGCCAGTACCGTGGGGGAGAACCAGGGAGGACAGCCCCAGCATTTT. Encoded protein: CASTVGENQGGQPQHF.

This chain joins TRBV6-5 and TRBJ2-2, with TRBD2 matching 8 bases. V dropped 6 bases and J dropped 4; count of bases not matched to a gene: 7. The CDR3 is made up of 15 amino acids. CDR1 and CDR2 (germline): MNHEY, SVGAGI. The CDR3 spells CASSPAGETTGELFF. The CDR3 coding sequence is TGTGCCAGCAGCCCAGCGGGGGAGACCACCGGGGAGCTGTTTTTT.

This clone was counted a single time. CDR3 coding DNA: TGTGCCAGCAGCCCCATCCGGGACAGGGATTACAATGAGCAGTTCTTC. Residues: CASSPIRDRDYNEQFF. The V gene is TRBV7-2, the J gene TRBJ2-1, with TRBD1 matching 9 bases. This CDR3 has 16 residues. Germline-derived CDR1 and CDR2 are SGHTA and FQGNSA. Unmatched junction bases numbered 9, after V lost 5 bases and J lost 4 bases.

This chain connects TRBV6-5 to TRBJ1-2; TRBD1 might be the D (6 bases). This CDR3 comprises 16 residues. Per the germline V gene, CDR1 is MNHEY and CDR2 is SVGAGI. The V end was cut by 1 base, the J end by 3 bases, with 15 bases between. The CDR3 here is CASSYLTGRNYYGYTF. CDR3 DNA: TGTGCCAGCAGTTACTTAACAGGGAGAAATTACTATGGCTACACCTTC.

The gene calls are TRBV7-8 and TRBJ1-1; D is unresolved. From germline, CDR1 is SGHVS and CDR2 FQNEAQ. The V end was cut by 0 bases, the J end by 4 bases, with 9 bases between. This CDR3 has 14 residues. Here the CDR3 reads CASSLASGGTEAFF. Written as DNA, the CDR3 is TGTGCCAGCAGCTTAGCGTCCGGAGGCACTGAAGCTTTCTTT.

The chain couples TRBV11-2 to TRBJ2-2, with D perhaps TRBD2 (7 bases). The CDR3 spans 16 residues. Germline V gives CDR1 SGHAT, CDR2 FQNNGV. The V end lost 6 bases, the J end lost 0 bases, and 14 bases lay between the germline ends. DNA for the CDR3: TGTGCCAGCAGTCACGCGGGGGCACCGAACACCGGGGAGCTGTTTTTT. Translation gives CASSHAGAPNTGELFF.

The CDR3 coding sequence is TGTGCCAGCAGTCCAATCACCCCAGGGGGGTGGTATGGCTACACCTTC. This translates into CASSPITPGGWYGYTF. The chain couples TRBV25-1 to TRBJ1-2, with 7 bases that match TRBD1. Per the germline V gene, CDR1 is MGHDK and CDR2 is SYGVNS. J was trimmed by 5 bases and V by 5 bases; bases with no gene match: 14. This CDR3 is 16 amino acids long.

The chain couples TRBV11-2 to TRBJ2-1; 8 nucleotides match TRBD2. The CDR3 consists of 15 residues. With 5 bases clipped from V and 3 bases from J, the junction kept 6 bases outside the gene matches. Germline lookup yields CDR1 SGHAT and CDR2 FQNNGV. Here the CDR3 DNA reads TGTGCCAGCAGCCAGACGGCGGGGGGCTACAATGAGCAGTTCTTC. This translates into CASSQTAGGYNEQFF.